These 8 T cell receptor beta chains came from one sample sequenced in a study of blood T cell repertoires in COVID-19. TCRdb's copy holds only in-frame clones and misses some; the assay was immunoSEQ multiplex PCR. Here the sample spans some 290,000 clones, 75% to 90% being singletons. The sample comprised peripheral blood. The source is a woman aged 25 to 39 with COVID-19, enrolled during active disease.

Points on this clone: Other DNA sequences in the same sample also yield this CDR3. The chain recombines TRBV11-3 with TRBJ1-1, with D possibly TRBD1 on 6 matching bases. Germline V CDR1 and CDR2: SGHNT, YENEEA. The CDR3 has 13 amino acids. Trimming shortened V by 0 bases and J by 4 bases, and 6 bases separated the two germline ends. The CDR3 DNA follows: TGTGCCAGCAGCTTAGAAGGGGGCACTGAAGCTTTCTTT. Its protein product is CASSLEGGTEAFF.

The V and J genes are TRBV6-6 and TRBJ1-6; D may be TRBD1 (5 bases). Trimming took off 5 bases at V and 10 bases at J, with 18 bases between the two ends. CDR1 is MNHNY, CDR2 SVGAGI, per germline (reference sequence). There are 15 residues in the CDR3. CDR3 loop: CASSPASQGNSPLHF. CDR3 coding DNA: TGTGCCAGCAGTCCCGCTTCGCAGGGAAACTCACCCCTCCACTTT.

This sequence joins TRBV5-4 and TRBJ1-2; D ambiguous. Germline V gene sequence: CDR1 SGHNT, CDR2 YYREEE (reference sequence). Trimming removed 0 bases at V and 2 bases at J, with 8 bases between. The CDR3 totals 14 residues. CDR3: CASSLDGENYGYTF. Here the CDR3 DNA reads TGTGCCAGCAGCTTGGATGGGGAGAACTATGGCTACACCTTC. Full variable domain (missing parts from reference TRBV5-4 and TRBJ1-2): ETGVTQSPTHLIKTRGQQVTLRCSSQSGHNTVSWYQQALGQGPQFIFQYYREEENGRGNFPPRFSGLQFPNYSSELNVNALELDDSALYLCASSLDGENYGYTFGSGTRLTVV.

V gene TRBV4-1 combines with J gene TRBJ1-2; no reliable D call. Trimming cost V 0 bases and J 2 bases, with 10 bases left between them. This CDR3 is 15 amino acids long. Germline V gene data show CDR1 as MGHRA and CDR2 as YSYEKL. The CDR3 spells CASSQEGGNNYGYTF. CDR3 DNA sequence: TGCGCCAGCAGCCAAGAGGGAGGAAACAACTATGGCTACACCTTC.

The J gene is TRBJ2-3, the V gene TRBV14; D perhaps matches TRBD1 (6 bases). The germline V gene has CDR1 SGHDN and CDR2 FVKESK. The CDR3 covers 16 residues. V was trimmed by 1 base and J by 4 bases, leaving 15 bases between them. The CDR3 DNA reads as TGTGCCAGCAGCCAAGGAAGGGGGTGGCGCCCAGATACGCAGTATTTT. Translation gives CASSQGRGWRPDTQYF.

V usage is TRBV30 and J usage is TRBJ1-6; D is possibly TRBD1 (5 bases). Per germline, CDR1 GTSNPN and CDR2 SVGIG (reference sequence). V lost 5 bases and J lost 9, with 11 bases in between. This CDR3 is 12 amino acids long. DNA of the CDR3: TGTGCCTGGCGGGGGTCAGGTTCACCCCTCCACTTT. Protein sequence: CAWRGSGSPLHF.

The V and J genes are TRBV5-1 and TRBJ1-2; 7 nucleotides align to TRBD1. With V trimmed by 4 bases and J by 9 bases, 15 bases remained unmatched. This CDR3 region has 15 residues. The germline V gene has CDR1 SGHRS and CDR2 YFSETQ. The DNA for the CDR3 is TGCGCCAGCAGCCCGTCTGACAGGGCACTTGAGAGCTACACCTTC. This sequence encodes CASSPSDRALESYTF.

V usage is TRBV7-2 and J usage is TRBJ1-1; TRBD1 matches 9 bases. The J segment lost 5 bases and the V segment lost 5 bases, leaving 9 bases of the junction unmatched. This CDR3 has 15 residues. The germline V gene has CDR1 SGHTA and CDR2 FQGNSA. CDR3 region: CASSAQQGARTEAFF. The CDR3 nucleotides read TGTGCCAGCAGCGCCCAACAGGGGGCGAGGACTGAAGCTTTCTTT. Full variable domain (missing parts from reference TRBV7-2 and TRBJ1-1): GAGVSQSPSNKVTEKGKDVELRCDPISGHTALYWYRQSLGQGLEFLIYFQGNSAPDKSGLPSDRFSAERTGGSVSTLTIQRTQQEDSAVYLCASSAQQGARTEAFFGQGTRLTVV.